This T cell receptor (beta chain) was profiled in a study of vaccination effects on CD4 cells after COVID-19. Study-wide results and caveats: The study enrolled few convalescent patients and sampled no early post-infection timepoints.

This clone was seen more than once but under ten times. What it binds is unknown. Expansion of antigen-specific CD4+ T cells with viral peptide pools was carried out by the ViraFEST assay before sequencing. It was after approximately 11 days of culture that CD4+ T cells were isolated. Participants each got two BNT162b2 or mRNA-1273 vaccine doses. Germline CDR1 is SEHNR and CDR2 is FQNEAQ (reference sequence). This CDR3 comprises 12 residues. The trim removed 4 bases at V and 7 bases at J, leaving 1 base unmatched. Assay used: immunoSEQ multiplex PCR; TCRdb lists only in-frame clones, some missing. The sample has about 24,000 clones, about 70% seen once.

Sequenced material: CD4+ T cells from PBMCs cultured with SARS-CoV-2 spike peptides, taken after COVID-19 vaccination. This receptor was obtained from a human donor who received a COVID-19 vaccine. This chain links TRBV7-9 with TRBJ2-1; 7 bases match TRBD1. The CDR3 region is CASSSQGNEQFF. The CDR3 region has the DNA TGTGCCAGCAGCTCACAGGGGAATGAGCAGTTCTTC.